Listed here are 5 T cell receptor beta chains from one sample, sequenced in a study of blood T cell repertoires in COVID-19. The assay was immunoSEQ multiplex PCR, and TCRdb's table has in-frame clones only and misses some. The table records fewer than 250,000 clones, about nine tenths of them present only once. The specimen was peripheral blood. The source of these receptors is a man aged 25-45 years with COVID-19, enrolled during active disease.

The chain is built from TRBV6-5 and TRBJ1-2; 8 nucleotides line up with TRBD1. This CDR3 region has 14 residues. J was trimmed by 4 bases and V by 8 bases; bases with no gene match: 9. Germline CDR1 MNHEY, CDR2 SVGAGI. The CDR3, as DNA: TGTGCCAGCTCGAACAGGGGGAGTCCCTATGGCTACACCTTC. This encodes CASSNRGSPYGYTF.

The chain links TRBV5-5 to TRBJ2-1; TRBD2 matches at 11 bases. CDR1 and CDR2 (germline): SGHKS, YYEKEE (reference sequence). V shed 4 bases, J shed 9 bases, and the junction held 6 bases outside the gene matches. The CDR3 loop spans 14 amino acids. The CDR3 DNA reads TGTGCCAGCAGCCTTGGACTAGCGGGTAGTGAGCAGTTCTTC. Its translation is CASSLGLAGSEQFF.

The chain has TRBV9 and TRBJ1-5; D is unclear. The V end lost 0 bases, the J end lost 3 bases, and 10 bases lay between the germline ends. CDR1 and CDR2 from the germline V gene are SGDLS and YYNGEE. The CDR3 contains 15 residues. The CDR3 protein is CASSVASLANQPQHF. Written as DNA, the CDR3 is TGTGCCAGCAGCGTAGCCTCACTTGCCAATCAGCCCCAGCATTTT. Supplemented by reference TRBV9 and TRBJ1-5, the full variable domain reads DSGVTQTPKHLITATGQRVTLRCSPRSGDLSVYWYQQSLDQGLQFLIQYYNGEERAKGNILERFSAQQFPDLHSELNLSSLELGDSALYFCASSVASLANQPQHFGDGTRLSIL.

The CDR3, as DNA: TGTGCCAGCAGTTTTTTCAAGAACACTGAAGCTTTCTTT. Protein: CASSFFKNTEAFF. The V call is TRBV27, the J call TRBJ1-1; D gene ambiguous. V lost 3 bases, J lost 1 base, and 6 bases lay in between. The germline V gene encodes CDR1 MNHEY and CDR2 SMNVEV (reference sequence). The CDR3 runs to 13 residues.

CDR3 loop: CASSSRDRAGGYTF. The CDR3 DNA is TGTGCCAGCAGTTCCCGAGACAGGGCGGGGGGCTACACCTTC. This chain connects TRBV25-1 to TRBJ1-2; 7 nucleotides agree with TRBD1. Trimming took 5 bases from V and 8 from J; bases not matched to a gene: 11. Looked up from germline, CDR1 is MGHDK and CDR2 is SYGVNS. CDR3 length: 14 amino acids.